This T cell receptor (beta chain) was obtained from a study of blood T cell repertoires in COVID-19. Per the original data handling: Reference gene primer amplification gave nucleated cell count estimates. Libraries were prepared by immunoSEQ multiplex PCR; TCRdb keeps only in-frame clonotypes and omits some of them. Clonal size and the V and J genes are those of that table, whereas D and trimming came from the DNA. The table has about 180,000 clones, roughly 88% seen once. Germline CDR1 SSHAT, CDR2 FNYEAQ (reference sequence). CDR3 length equals 17 residues. Notes on this clone: Germline is not matched at one junction end, which may reflect a read error.

Cohorts were based on clinical histories the participants reported. Sequenced material: PBMCs or T cells enriched from blood (not recorded which). This receptor was taken from a woman aged 18 to 35 who had recovered from COVID-19. This rearrangement joins TRBV7-7 to TRBJ1-4; the match to TRBD1 covers 7 bases. The CDR3 DNA is TGTGCTAGCAGCTATGGGGTTGTTGACAGGGATAATGAAAAACTGTTTTTT. This codes for CASSYGVVDRDNEKLFF.